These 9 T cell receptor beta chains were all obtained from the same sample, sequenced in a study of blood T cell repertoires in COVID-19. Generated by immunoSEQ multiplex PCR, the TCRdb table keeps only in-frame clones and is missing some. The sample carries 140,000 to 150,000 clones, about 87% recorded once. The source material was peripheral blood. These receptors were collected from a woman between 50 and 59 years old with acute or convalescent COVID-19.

The CDR3 loop reads CASSLGQGAIYEQYF. For the CDR3, the DNA is TGTGCCAGCAGCTTGGGGCAGGGGGCTATTTACGAGCAGTACTTC. The V call is TRBV5-4, the J call TRBJ2-7, with 8 bases that match TRBD1. After removal of 0 bases from V and 4 bases from J, the junction contained 6 bases not matched to a gene. The CDR3 contains 15 residues. The germline gives CDR1 SGHNT, CDR2 YYREEE (reference sequence).

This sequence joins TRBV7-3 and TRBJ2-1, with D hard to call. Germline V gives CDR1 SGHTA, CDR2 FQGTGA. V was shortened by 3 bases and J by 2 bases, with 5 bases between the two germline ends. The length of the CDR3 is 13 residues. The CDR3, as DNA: TGTGCCAGCAGCTTCGCAGCCTACAATGAGCAGTTCTTC. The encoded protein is CASSFAAYNEQFF.

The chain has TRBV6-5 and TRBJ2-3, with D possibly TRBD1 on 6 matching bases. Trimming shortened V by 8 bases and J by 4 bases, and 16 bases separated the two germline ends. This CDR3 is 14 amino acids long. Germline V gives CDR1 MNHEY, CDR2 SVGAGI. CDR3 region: CASRRDTVSDTQYF. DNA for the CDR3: TGTGCCAGCCGCAGGGACACTGTGTCAGATACGCAGTATTTT.

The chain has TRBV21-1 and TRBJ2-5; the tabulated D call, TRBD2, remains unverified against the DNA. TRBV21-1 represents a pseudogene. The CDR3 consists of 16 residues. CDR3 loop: CASSKALPRWQETQYF. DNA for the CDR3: TGTGCCAGCAGCAAAGCGTTACCTAGATGGCAAGAGACCCAGTACTTC.

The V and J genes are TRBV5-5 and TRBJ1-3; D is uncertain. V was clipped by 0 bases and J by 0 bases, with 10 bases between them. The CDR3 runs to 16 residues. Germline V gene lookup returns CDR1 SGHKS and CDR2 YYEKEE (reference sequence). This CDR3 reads CASSLGPTYSGNTIYF. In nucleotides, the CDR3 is TGTGCCAGCAGCTTGGGCCCCACCTACTCTGGAAACACCATATATTTT.

Here the CDR3 DNA reads TGTGCCAGCAGCTTTTTAGTAGCCCCGGGGTCCTACGAGCAGTACTTC. It is translated as CASSFLVAPGSYEQYF. This chain connects TRBV7-6 to TRBJ2-7, with D maybe TRBD2 (5 bases). Trimming stripped 3 bases from V and 1 base from J, with 16 bases between. Germline loops: CDR1 SGHVS, CDR2 FNYEAQ. The CDR3 spans 16 residues.

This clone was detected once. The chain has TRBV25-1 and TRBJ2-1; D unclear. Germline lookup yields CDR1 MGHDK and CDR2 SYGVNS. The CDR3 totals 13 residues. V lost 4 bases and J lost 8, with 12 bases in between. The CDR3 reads CASSAQGRDEQFF. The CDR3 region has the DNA TGTGCCAGCAGTGCCCAAGGTCGGGATGAGCAGTTCTTC. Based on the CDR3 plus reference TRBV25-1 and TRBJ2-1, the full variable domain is EADIYQTPRYLVIGTGKKITLECSQTMGHDKMYWYQQDPGMELHLIHYSYGVNSTEKGDLSSESTVSRIRTEHFPLTLESARPSHTSQYLCASSAQGRDEQFFGPGTRLTVL.

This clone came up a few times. DNA of the CDR3: TGCGCCAGCAGCCAAGTGGCTGGCGAGCAGTACTTC. It specifies CASSQVAGEQYF. The rearrangement links TRBV4-1 to TRBJ2-7; D gene unclear. The CDR3 length is 12 residues. Germline V CDR1 and CDR2: MGHRA, YSYEKL. V lost 1 base and J 6 bases, leaving 7 bases between the germline ends.

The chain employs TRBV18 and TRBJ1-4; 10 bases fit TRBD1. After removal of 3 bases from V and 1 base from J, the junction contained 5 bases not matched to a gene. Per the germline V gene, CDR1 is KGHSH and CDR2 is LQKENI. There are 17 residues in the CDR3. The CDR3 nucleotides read TGTGCCAGCTCACCGACAGGGGGCTTCGAAACTAATGAAAAACTGTTTTTT. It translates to CASSPTGGFETNEKLFF.